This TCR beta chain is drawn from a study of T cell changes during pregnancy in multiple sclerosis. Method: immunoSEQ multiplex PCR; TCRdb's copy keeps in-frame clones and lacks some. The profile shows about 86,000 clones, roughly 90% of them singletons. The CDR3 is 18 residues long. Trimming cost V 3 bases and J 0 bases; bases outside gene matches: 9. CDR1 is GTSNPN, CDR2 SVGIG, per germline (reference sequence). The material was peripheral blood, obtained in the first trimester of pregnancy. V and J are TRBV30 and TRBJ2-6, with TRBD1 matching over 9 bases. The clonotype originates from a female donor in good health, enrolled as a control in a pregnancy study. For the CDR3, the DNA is TGTGCCTGGAGAGGTCTCCGGGACAGGGTCTCTGGGGCCAACGTCCTGACTTTC. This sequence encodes CAWRGLRDRVSGANVLTF. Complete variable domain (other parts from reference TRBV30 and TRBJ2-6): SQTIHQWPATLVQPVGSPLSLECTVEGTSNPNLYWYRQAAGRGLQLLFYSVGIGQISSEVPQNLSASRPQDRQFILSSKKLLLSDSGFYLCAWRGLRDRVSGANVLTFGAGSRLTVL.